Presented here are 27 T cell receptor beta chains from one specimen sequenced in a study of CD8+ T cells in alopecia areata. cDNA serving as the sequencing template came from extracted, reverse transcribed RNA. Profiling relied on immunoSEQ multiplex PCR, and the TCRdb table lists in-frame clones only, not all of them. Of 34,000 or so clones detected, less than 70% appear once; the ten largest clones hold around 40%. Material: NKG2D-high CD8+ T cells sorted from blood. These receptors were taken from a human donor with alopecia areata.

The genes are TRBV4-3 and TRBJ1-4; D may be TRBD1 (5 bases). V gave up 5 bases and J gave up 4 bases, with 17 bases separating them. Germline CDR1 is LGHNA and CDR2 is YSLEER. CDR3 length equals 16 residues. The CDR3, as DNA: TGCGCCAGCAGCACTCACCGGGACTTGGTTAATGAAAAACTGTTTTTT. This codes for CASSTHRDLVNEKLFF.

The chain couples TRBV2 to TRBJ2-1, with TRBD2 matching over 10 bases. Looked up from germline, CDR1 is SNHLY and CDR2 is FYNNEI. Unmatched junction bases numbered 5, after V lost 7 bases and J lost 8 bases. The CDR3 contains 13 residues. Here the CDR3 DNA reads TGTGCCAGCACGGCTAGCGGGAGCTATGAGCAGTTCTTC. Its protein is CASTASGSYEQFF.

This clone occurred a few times. This rearrangement joins TRBV19 to TRBJ1-1; 9 bases fit TRBD1. CDR3 size: 13 residues. Unmatched junction bases numbered 5, after V lost 10 bases and J lost 2 bases. Germline V gene sequence: CDR1 LNHDA, CDR2 SQIVND (reference sequence). CDR3 loop: CAIQQGANTEAFF. In DNA form, the CDR3 reads TGTGCCATACAACAGGGGGCAAACACTGAAGCTTTCTTT.

This chain uses TRBV4-2 with TRBJ2-2, with D perhaps TRBD1 or TRBD2 (5 bases each). The CDR3 is made up of 14 amino acids. Trimming removed 0 bases at V and 3 bases at J, with 5 bases between. The germline gives CDR1 LGHNA, CDR2 YNFKEQ. The CDR3 DNA reads TGTGCCAGCAGCCAAGAGGGGGACACCGGGGAGCTGTTTTTT. This translates into CASSQEGDTGELFF.

This sequence joins TRBV5-6 and TRBJ1-1, with TRBD1 as a possible D gene (5 bases). The length of the CDR3 is 12 residues. Germline assignment: CDR1 SGHDT and CDR2 YYEEEE. V lost 6 bases and J lost 8, with 14 bases in between. As DNA, the CDR3 is TGTGCCAGCACCTGGCCCGGGGGGGAAGCTTTCTTT. Protein sequence: CASTWPGGEAFF.

The V gene is TRBV19, the J gene TRBJ2-1; a weak D match, TRBD2 (6 bases). V was cut by 3 bases and J by 6 bases, with 12 bases left in between. CDR3 length: 14 amino acids. From germline, CDR1 is LNHDA and CDR2 SQIVND (reference sequence). The CDR3 loop is CASSMDRGFNEQFF. The CDR3 DNA reads as TGTGCCAGTAGTATGGATCGGGGGTTCAATGAGCAGTTCTTC.

At least ten counts were recorded for this clone. The rearrangement links TRBV19 to TRBJ2-3; a weak D match, TRBD1 (6 bases). The germline V gene encodes CDR1 LNHDA and CDR2 SQIVND (reference sequence). Trimming removed 7 bases at V and 3 bases at J, with 14 bases between. The CDR3 totals 14 residues. CDR3: CASNQGMGTDTQYF. Here the CDR3 DNA reads TGTGCCAGTAACCAGGGGATGGGGACAGATACGCAGTATTTT.

Only a few counts were recorded for this clone. The chain links TRBV5-6 to TRBJ2-5; D gene ambiguous. The V and J ends lost 3 bases and 2 bases respectively, with 8 bases between them. This CDR3 is 13 amino acids long. Germline lookup yields CDR1 SGHDT and CDR2 YYEEEE. CDR3 protein: CASSSTDQETQYF. The DNA for the CDR3 is TGTGCCAGCAGCTCGACGGATCAAGAGACCCAGTACTTC.

This clone has just one count. In DNA, the CDR3 is TGTGCCAGCAGGGGACAGGGACGGTACACCTTC. Its protein is CASRGQGRYTF. This chain joins TRBV2 and TRBJ1-2; 9 bases match TRBD1. The CDR3 is 11 residues long. With V trimmed by 6 bases and J by 11 bases, 4 bases remained unmatched. Germline-derived CDR1 and CDR2 are SNHLY and FYNNEI.

The J gene is TRBJ2-7, the V gene TRBV4-3, with D perhaps matching TRBD1 (7 bases). The CDR3 is 16 residues long. Germline V CDR1 and CDR2: LGHNA, YSLEER. V lost 0 bases to trimming and J lost 7 bases, with 19 bases between them. The CDR3 DNA follows: TGCGCCAGCAGCCAAGATTTCACGCAGGGGGGTCCGGAGCAGTACTTC. As protein: CASSQDFTQGGPEQYF.

This clone is labeled medium-sized. The chain carries TRBV28 and TRBJ2-1, with TRBD2 matching over 11 bases. The CDR3 contains 16 residues. Germline V lookup: CDR1 MDHEN, CDR2 SYDVKM. The V gene end was trimmed by 1 base and the J gene end by 5 bases; junction bases not matched to a gene: 4. CDR3 loop: CASSLSGTSGNNEQFF. CDR3 coding DNA: TGTGCCAGCAGTTTATCGGGGACTAGCGGCAACAATGAGCAGTTCTTC.

The chain couples TRBV28 to TRBJ2-1; TRBD2 matches 10 bases. The CDR3 loop spans 16 amino acids. V lost 5 bases, J lost 5 bases, and 9 bases stayed unmatched. Germline V CDR1 and CDR2: MDHEN, SYDVKM. The CDR3 region has the DNA TGTGCCAGCAGTACCCCGGGACTAGCGAATGACAATGAGCAGTTCTTC. Protein product: CASSTPGLANDNEQFF. The full variable domain, with the rest looked up from reference TRBV28 and TRBJ2-1, is DVKVTQSSRYLVKRTGEKVFLECVQDMDHENMFWYRQDPGLGLRLIYFSYDVKMKEKGDIPEGYSVSREKKERFSLILESASTNQTSMYLCASSTPGLANDNEQFFGPGTRLTVL.

This chain links TRBV5-1 with TRBJ2-1; 10 nucleotides align to TRBD1. The CDR3 spans 15 residues. Germline trimming cut 6 bases from V and 3 bases from J; bases unmatched to any gene: 6. CDR1 is SGHRS and CDR2 is YFSETQ in the germline V gene. In DNA form, the CDR3 reads TGCGCCAGCAACGAAGGACAGGGGGTCTACAATGAGCAGTTCTTC. Its protein is CASNEGQGVYNEQFF.

The rearrangement joins TRBV5-1 to TRBJ1-2; TRBD1 aligns across 9 bases. CDR1 is SGHRS and CDR2 is YFSETQ in the germline V gene. V lost 4 bases, J lost 8 bases, and 9 bases stayed unmatched. The CDR3 is made up of 14 amino acids. CDR3 region: CASSLPGQGYGYTF. In nucleotides, the CDR3 is TGCGCCAGCAGCCTGCCGGGACAGGGATACGGCTACACCTTC.

Only one count was recorded for this clone. The chain is built from TRBV7-9 and TRBJ2-7; D is uncertain. The V end was cut by 5 bases, the J end by 3 bases, with 8 bases between. The CDR3 covers 12 residues. Per germline, CDR1 SEHNR and CDR2 FQNEAQ (reference sequence). DNA of the CDR3: TGTGCCAGCAGCCCCGGCAGCTACGAGCAGTACTTC. This gives the protein CASSPGSYEQYF.

Comments on this clone: The junction shows a germline mismatch at one end, possibly a read error. This chain uses TRBV29-1 with TRBJ1-2, with 7 bases identical to TRBD1. Germline CDR1 reads SQVTM; CDR2 reads ANQGSEA. This CDR3 spans 15 amino acids. CDR3 nucleotides: TGCAGCGCGCTAACAGTCGGACAGGTTAACTATGACTACACCTTC. Protein: CSALTVGQVNYDYTF. Combining the CDR3 with reference TRBV29-1 and TRBJ1-2 gives the whole variable domain SAVISQKPSRDICQRGTSLTIQCQVDSQVTMMFWYRQQPGQSLTLIATANQGSEATYESGFVIDKFPISRPNLTFSTLTVSNMSPEDSSIYLCSALTVGQVNYDYTFGSGTRLTVV.

This rearrangement joins TRBV7-9 to TRBJ2-1; tentatively, D is TRBD2 (5 bases). Per germline, CDR1 SEHNR and CDR2 FQNEAQ (reference sequence). There are 13 residues in the CDR3. Trimming cost V 5 bases and J 6 bases, with 11 bases left between them. In nucleotides, the CDR3 is TGTGCCAGCAGCGCCCTAGCTCCCAATGAGCAGTTCTTC. This encodes CASSALAPNEQFF.

The rearrangement uses TRBV7-9 and TRBJ2-1; TRBD2 might be the D (5 bases). The CDR3 runs to 15 residues. The germline V and J ends were trimmed by 2 bases and 0 bases, with 8 bases remaining between them. Germline V gives CDR1 SEHNR, CDR2 FQNEAQ (reference sequence). The CDR3 is CASSLRGSSYNEQFF. The CDR3, as DNA: TGTGCCAGCAGCTTAAGAGGGAGCTCCTACAATGAGCAGTTCTTC.

The V gene is TRBV19, the J gene TRBJ2-7, with D perhaps given as TRBD1 or TRBD2 (5 bases each). The CDR3 has 14 amino acids. The V gene's germline CDR1 is LNHDA and CDR2 SQIVND (reference sequence). V shed 4 bases and J shed 2 bases, with 12 bases lying between them. CDR3 in amino acids: CASSSLGAAYEQYF. The CDR3 DNA reads TGTGCCAGTAGTAGTCTCGGGGCAGCCTACGAGCAGTACTTC.

The V call is TRBV4-2, the J call TRBJ2-5; no definite D call. Germline V gene sequence: CDR1 LGHNA, CDR2 YNFKEQ. The CDR3 is made up of 13 amino acids. V lost 4 bases and J lost 5, with 11 bases in between. CDR3 DNA: TGTGCCAGCAGCCCACGGGCAGCTGAGACCCAGTACTTC. Translating it yields CASSPRAAETQYF.

This clone turned up a few times. The rearrangement links TRBV29-1 to TRBJ1-2; 8 bases agree with TRBD1. The CDR3 is made up of 14 amino acids. The V gene end was trimmed by 4 bases and the J gene end by 8 bases; junction bases not matched to a gene: 12. In germline, CDR1 is SQVTM, CDR2 ANQGSEA. The CDR3 here is CSVVPRTGYGGYTF. Here the CDR3 DNA reads TGCAGCGTTGTGCCCCGGACAGGGTATGGGGGCTACACCTTC. Combining the CDR3 with reference TRBV29-1 and TRBJ1-2 gives the whole variable domain SAVISQKPSRDICQRGTSLTIQCQVDSQVTMMFWYRQQPGQSLTLIATANQGSEATYESGFVIDKFPISRPNLTFSTLTVSNMSPEDSSIYLCSVVPRTGYGGYTFGSGTRLTVV.

V gene TRBV27 combines with J gene TRBJ2-1; 7 bases align to TRBD1. Germline CDR1 is MNHEY and CDR2 is SMNVEV (reference sequence). CDR3 length: 15 amino acids. Trimming cost V 9 bases and J 0 bases; bases outside gene matches: 8. The CDR3 DNA sequence: TGTGCCAGTGGGGCAGGGGGACCCTCCTACAATGAGCAGTTCTTC. It encodes CASGAGGPSYNEQFF.

The chain couples TRBV7-9 to TRBJ2-7, with TRBD1 matching 7 bases. The CDR3 contains 14 residues. V shed 4 bases, J shed 5 bases, and the junction held 8 bases outside the gene matches. The germline V gene encodes CDR1 SEHNR and CDR2 FQNEAQ (reference sequence). The chain's CDR3 is CASSSDRVQDEQYF. The CDR3 DNA sequence: TGTGCCAGCAGCTCCGACAGGGTTCAGGACGAGCAGTACTTC.

The genes are TRBV7-6 and TRBJ2-2; the match to TRBD2 covers 11 bases. The V segment lost 4 bases and the J segment 5 bases; nucleotides outside the gene matches: 3. The CDR3 has 15 amino acids. Germline CDR1 SGHVS, CDR2 FNYEAQ. As DNA, the CDR3 is TGTGCCAGCAGCTATGGGACTAGCGGAACCGGGGAGCTGTTTTTT. As protein: CASSYGTSGTGELFF.

The chain combines TRBV7-8 with TRBJ2-7, with no clear D. CDR3 length equals 14 residues. Trimming removed 0 bases from V and 0 bases from J, with 6 bases in between. Germline V gene data show CDR1 as SGHVS and CDR2 as FQNEAQ. The DNA for the CDR3 is TGTGCCAGCAGCTTAGCCTCTCGCTCCTACGAGCAGTACTTC. This gives the protein CASSLASRSYEQYF.

The chain couples TRBV2 to TRBJ2-7, with TRBD2 matching over 7 bases. Per the germline V gene, CDR1 is SNHLY and CDR2 is FYNNEI. V shed 3 bases, J shed 2 bases, and the junction held 7 bases outside the gene matches. The CDR3 contains 15 residues. In DNA, the CDR3 is TGTGCCAGCAGTGATCGGGCTAGCGGACCCTACGAGCAGTACTTC. Translated: CASSDRASGPYEQYF.

The chain joins TRBV5-5 to TRBJ1-1; D call uncertain. Germline CDR1 SGHKS, CDR2 YYEKEE (reference sequence). This CDR3 region has 13 residues. Trimming removed 3 bases from V and 0 bases from J, with 6 bases in between. Written as DNA, the CDR3 is TGTGCCAGCAGCTCCGAGTTGAACACTGAAGCTTTCTTT. The encoded protein is CASSSELNTEAFF.